A selection of T cell receptor beta chains follows, all from one sample in a study of shared clonotypes between healthy human individuals. Assay: immunoSEQ multiplex PCR; the TCRdb copy retains only in-frame clones and omits some. The data hold millions of clones, with roughly 94% observed a single time. Sequencing used naive CD4+ T cells sorted from blood. The receptor set was obtained from a man aged 18 to 30 in good health. The CDR3 runs from the conserved cysteine through the conserved F or W. The D gene is left open where the match is weak.

15	TRBD2	TRBV9	TRBJ2-3	CASAREGRGTDTQYF	TGTGCCAGCGCCCGGGAGGGCCGAGGCACAGATACGCAGTATTTT
14	TRBD1	TRBV29-1	TRBJ1-2	CSVADRGTTYGYTF	TGCAGCGTCGCCGACAGGGGAACCACCTATGGCTACACCTTC
13	.	TRBV6-1	TRBJ2-7	CASSAAVAYEQYF	TGTGCCAGCAGTGCGGCAGTAGCCTACGAGCAGTACTTC
14	.	TRBV18	TRBJ1-3	CASSPLRETSTIYF	TGTGCCAGCTCACCGCTCCGGGAGACTTCCACCATATATTTT
12	.	TRBV30	TRBJ1-6	CAWRNKESPLHF	TGTGCCTGGCGGAACAAGGAATCACCCCTCCACTTT
14	.	TRBV18	TRBJ2-7	CASSKGYNSYEQYF	TGTGCCAGCTCAAAAGGGTACAATTCCTACGAGCAGTACTTC
13	.	TRBV5-6	TRBJ2-7	CASRSLLVNEQYF	TGTGCCAGCAGGTCCCTACTCGTCAACGAGCAGTACTTC
11	.	TRBV20-1	TRBJ1-1	CSARVLSEAFF	TGCAGTGCTAGAGTACTGAGTGAAGCTTTCTTT
13	TRBD1	TRBV5-1	TRBJ2-3	CASSAGGAGTQYF	TGCGCCAGCAGCGCAGGGGGCGCAGGTACGCAGTATTTT
15	.	TRBV30	TRBJ1-1	CAWSGAGGLNTEAFF	TGTGCCTGGAGTGGCGCAGGAGGCTTAAACACTGAAGCTTTCTTT
15	.	TRBV7-9	TRBJ2-1	CASSLGGPPSGEQFF	TGTGCCAGCAGCTTAGGTGGACCACCCAGCGGTGAGCAGTTCTTC
14	.	TRBV2	TRBJ2-1	CASSALRSSDEQFF	TGTGCCAGCAGTGCGCTCAGGTCATCGGATGAGCAGTTCTTC
15	TRBD1	TRBV5-1	TRBJ2-7	CASSTGQGSSYEQYF	TGCGCCAGCAGCACCGGACAGGGGAGCTCCTACGAGCAGTACTTC
14	.	TRBV6-1	TRBJ2-7	CASRLTQVSYEQYF	TGTGCCAGCCGGCTGACCCAAGTCTCCTACGAGCAGTACTTC
12	.	TRBV5-4	TRBJ1-2	CASSRVNYGYTF	TGTGCCAGCAGCAGAGTCAACTATGGCTACACCTTC
15	.	TRBV10-3	TRBJ2-4	CAISSPTLRGNIQYF	TGTGCCATCAGCTCCCCTACCCTCAGAGGAAACATTCAGTACTTC
16	.	TRBV7-9	TRBJ2-1	CASSLGPPGLGNEQFF	TGTGCCAGCAGCTTAGGGCCCCCGGGTCTAGGGAATGAGCAGTTCTTC
18	.	TRBV28	TRBJ2-6	CASSLIAGSRSGANVLTF	TGTGCCAGCAGTTTGATCGCAGGTTCTCGCTCTGGGGCCAACGTCCTGACTTTC
17	TRBD2	TRBV18	TRBJ2-5	CASSPGTSGSGQETQYF	TGTGCCAGCTCACCAGGGACTAGCGGGAGTGGGCAAGAGACCCAGTACTTC
14	.	TRBV2	TRBJ2-5	CASRGRGAQETQYF	TGTGCCAGTAGGGGCAGGGGAGCACAAGAGACCCAGTACTTC
16	TRBD1	TRBV7-9	TRBJ1-5	CASSPQGAVSNQPQHF	TGTGCCAGCAGCCCACAGGGGGCGGTTAGCAATCAGCCCCAGCATTTT
15	.	TRBV11-2	TRBJ2-1	CASSRGSTVNNEQFF	TGTGCCAGCAGCCGGGGATCAACAGTAAACAATGAGCAGTTCTTC
14	.	TRBV5-1	TRBJ2-5	CASSLWGAQETQYF	TGCGCCAGCAGCTTGTGGGGTGCCCAAGAGACCCAGTACTTC
14	.	TRBV10-3	TRBJ2-1	CAISERESHNEQFF	TGTGCCATCAGTGAGCGGGAGTCCCACAATGAGCAGTTCTTC
13	.	TRBV9	TRBJ2-3	CASSTEGWDTQYF	TGTGCCAGCAGCACCGAGGGGTGGGATACGCAGTATTTT
16	.	TRBV6-6	TRBJ1-2	CASSYLMDKANYGYTF	TGTGCCAGCAGTTACCTAATGGACAAAGCTAACTATGGCTACACCTTC
15	TRBD1	TRBV6-1	TRBJ2-6	CASKVTGTGANVLTF	TGTGCCAGCAAGGTGACAGGGACTGGGGCCAACGTCCTGACTTTC
13	.	TRBV5-1	TRBJ2-7	CASSTVGPYEQYF	TGCGCCAGCAGCACGGTCGGGCCCTACGAGCAGTACTTC
15	TRBD2	TRBV2	TRBJ2-7	CASSEVGLAGYEQYF	TGTGCCAGCAGTGAAGTGGGACTAGCGGGATACGAGCAGTACTTC
16	.	TRBV28	TRBJ1-6	CASSRAGQTSNSPLHF	TGTGCCAGCAGCCGGGCCGGGCAGACGTCCAATTCACCCCTCCACTTT
12	.	TRBV11-3	TRBJ2-1	CASSSMFSEQFF	TGTGCCAGCAGCTCGATGTTCTCTGAGCAGTTCTTC
14	.	TRBV6-1	TRBJ1-2	CASKRGGGGRGYTF	TGTGCCAGCAAGCGGGGCGGTGGGGGCCGGGGCTACACCTTC
14	.	TRBV7-2	TRBJ2-2	CASSLKGYTGELFF	TGTGCCAGCAGTTTAAAGGGATACACCGGGGAGCTGTTTTTT
12	TRBD1	TRBV2	TRBJ2-7	CASRTGGYEQYF	TGTGCCAGCCGGACAGGGGGCTACGAGCAGTACTTC
13	.	TRBV10-2	TRBJ2-5	CASSTSQGETQYF	TGCGCCAGCAGTACAAGCCAAGGAGAGACCCAGTACTTC
15	.	TRBV28	TRBJ2-7	CATQLAGTHGYEQYF	TGTGCCACTCAGCTAGCCGGGACCCACGGGTACGAGCAGTACTTC
12	TRBD2	TRBV6-6	TRBJ2-7	CASSYNLGLGYF	TGTGCCAGCAGTTATAATTTAGGACTAGGGTACTTC
15	TRBD1	TRBV19	TRBJ1-2	CASSPGTGFNYGYTF	TGTGCCAGTAGTCCTGGGACAGGGTTTAACTATGGCTACACCTTC
15	.	TRBV30	TRBJ1-4	CAWSVGYRSNEKLFF	TGTGCCTGGAGTGTAGGGTACAGATCTAATGAAAAACTGTTTTTT
13	.	TRBV5-6	TRBJ1-2	CASSLGQGRGYTF	TGTGCCAGCAGCTTGGGTCAGGGACGTGGCTACACCTTC